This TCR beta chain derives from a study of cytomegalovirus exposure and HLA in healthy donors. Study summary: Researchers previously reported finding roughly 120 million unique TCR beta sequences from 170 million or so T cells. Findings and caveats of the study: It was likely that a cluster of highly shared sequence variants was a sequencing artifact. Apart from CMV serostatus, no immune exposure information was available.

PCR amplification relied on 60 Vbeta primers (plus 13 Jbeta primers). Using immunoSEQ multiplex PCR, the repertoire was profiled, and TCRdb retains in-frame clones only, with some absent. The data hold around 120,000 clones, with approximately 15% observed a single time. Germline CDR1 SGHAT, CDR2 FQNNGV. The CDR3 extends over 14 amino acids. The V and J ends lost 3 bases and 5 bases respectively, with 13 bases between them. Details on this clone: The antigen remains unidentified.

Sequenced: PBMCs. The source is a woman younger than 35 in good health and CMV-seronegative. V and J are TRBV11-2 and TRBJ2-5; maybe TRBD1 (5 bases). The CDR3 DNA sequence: TGTGCCAGCAGCTTCCCCAGGGTCCGGGAGACCCAGTACTTC. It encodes CASSFPRVRETQYF.